This is a list of T cell receptor beta chains from one sample in a study of cytomegalovirus exposure and HLA in healthy donors. Data came from immunoSEQ multiplex PCR; TCRdb stores just in-frame clones and leaves some out. Here the sample spans 95,000 to 150,000 clones, about 87% being singletons. Sequencing was performed on PBMCs. The receptors were gathered from a woman younger than 30 in good health and CMV-seronegative. The CDR3 runs from the conserved cysteine through the conserved F or W. The D gene is left open where the match is weak. Size is omitted from some rows. Given values are once, few, many or a class for expanded clones.

V	J	D	size	CDR3	DNA
TRBV2	TRBJ2-1	.	.	CASSVVGGQGNEQFF	TGTGCCAGCAGTGTCGTGGGGGGGCAAGGCAATGAGCAGTTCTTC
TRBV10-1	TRBJ2-7	TRBD2	.	CASTRGWLAGPPSTYEQYF	TGCGCCAGCACGAGGGGTTGGCTAGCGGGACCGCCCTCTACCTACGAGCAGTACTTC
TRBV27	TRBJ2-3	.	.	CASSLYSGRDGDTQYF	TGTGCCAGCAGTTTATATAGCGGTCGGGACGGAGATACGCAGTATTTT
TRBV7-9	TRBJ2-5	TRBD1	.	CASSLGTGVSETQYF	TGTGCCAGCAGCTTAGGAACAGGGGTCTCGGAGACCCAGTACTTC
TRBV27	TRBJ2-1	.	.	CASSLGGRGNEQFF	TGTGCCAGCAGTTTGGGGGGAAGAGGCAATGAGCAGTTCTTC
TRBV19	TRBJ1-5	.	.	CASSKIRDINQPQHF	TGTGCCAGTAGTAAGATCCGGGACATTAATCAGCCCCAGCATTTT
TRBV7-2	TRBJ2-7	.	.	CASSSGIAYEQYF	TGTGCCAGCAGTTCGGGTATCGCCTACGAGCAGTACTTC
TRBV5-1	TRBJ2-7	TRBD1	.	CASSWTGRSYEQYF	TGCGCCAGCAGCTGGACAGGACGGTCCTACGAGCAGTACTTC
TRBV7-9	TRBJ2-3	.	once	CASSVNTDTQYF	TGTGCCAGCAGCGTCAACACAGATACGCAGTATTTT
TRBV9	TRBJ2-3	.	once	CASSPTSGGDTQYF	TGTGCCAGCAGCCCCACATCCGGCGGCGATACGCAGTATTTT
TRBV30	TRBJ1-2	.	.	CAWRTRQATYGYTF	TGTGCCTGGAGAACGAGACAGGCCACTTATGGCTACACCTTC
TRBV5-1	TRBJ2-7	TRBD2	.	CASKISGGNYEQYF	TGCGCCAGCAAAATTAGCGGGGGAAACTACGAGCAGTACTTC
TRBV11-2	TRBJ2-1	.	.	CASSLEQPGVFGNEQFF	TGTGCCAGCAGCTTAGAACAGCCAGGGGTATTCGGCAATGAGCAGTTCTTC
TRBV11-2	TRBJ2-1	.	.	CASSPLSRDNEQFF	TGTGCCAGCAGCCCCCTAAGCAGGGACAATGAGCAGTTCTTC
TRBV18	TRBJ1-6	.	.	CASSPRELTGLEEAHF	TGTGCCAGCTCACCACGGGAATTAACAGGGTTGGAGGAAGCCCACTTT
TRBV5-6	TRBJ2-3	.	.	CASSLLVVLGGSTDTQYF	TGTGCCAGCAGCTTGTTGGTAGTATTGGGGGGTAGCACAGATACGCAGTATTTT
TRBV10-3	TRBJ1-1	.	.	CAISESGRESEAFF	TGTGCCATCAGTGAGTCAGGGAGGGAGTCTGAAGCTTTCTTT
TRBV7-8	TRBJ1-2	TRBD1	.	CASSIQGVLNYGYTF	TGTGCCAGCAGCATACAGGGGGTCTTAAACTATGGCTACACCTTC
TRBV19	TRBJ2-7	.	.	CASSIRDKEYEQYF	TGTGCCAGTAGTATCAGGGACAAGGAATACGAGCAGTACTTC
TRBV4-3	TRBJ2-2	.	.	CASSQDGTGELFF	TGCGCCAGCAGCCAAGACGGCACCGGGGAGCTGTTTTTT
TRBV6-1	TRBJ2-7	.	.	CASSEARRSFVSYEQYF	TGTGCCAGCAGTGAAGCTCGGAGGTCTTTCGTCTCCTACGAGCAGTACTTC
TRBV19	TRBJ2-7	.	.	CASSRDGQGSYEQYF	TGTGCCAGTAGTAGAGATGGGCAGGGTTCCTACGAGCAGTACTTC
TRBV5-1	TRBJ2-4	TRBD2	.	CASSPVRGGGNIQYF	TGCGCCAGCAGCCCCGTACGGGGGGGCGGAAACATTCAGTACTTC
TRBV19	TRBJ1-1	.	.	CASSMWGGNTEAFF	TGTGCCAGTAGTATGTGGGGAGGGAACACTGAAGCTTTCTTT
TRBV7-2	TRBJ2-2	TRBD2	.	CASSVAGRTGELFF	TGTGCCAGCAGTGTAGCGGGGCGGACCGGGGAGCTGTTTTTT
TRBV19	TRBJ2-1	TRBD2	.	CASSHRLAGGPYNEQFF	TGTGCCAGTAGTCACCGACTAGCGGGAGGGCCGTACAATGAGCAGTTCTTC
TRBV28	TRBJ2-7	TRBD1	.	CASSSGGSNYEQYF	TGTGCCAGCAGCTCAGGGGGCTCGAACTACGAGCAGTACTTC
TRBV27	TRBJ2-7	.	.	CASNTGGPSYEQYF	TGTGCCAGCAACACCGGGGGTCCTTCCTACGAGCAGTACTTC
TRBV11-3	TRBJ2-7	.	.	CASSLGQGNEQYF	TGTGCCAGCAGCTTAGGGCAGGGTAACGAGCAGTACTTC
TRBV27	TRBJ1-5	TRBD1	.	CASSSRQGVGQPQHF	TGTGCCAGCAGTTCACGACAGGGGGTAGGTCAGCCCCAGCATTTT
TRBV7-3	TRBJ2-6	.	.	CASSRGDPISGANVLTF	TGTGCCAGCAGTCGCGGAGACCCGATCTCTGGGGCCAACGTCCTGACTTTC
TRBV10-3	TRBJ2-3	TRBD2	.	CAISERGRGADTQYF	TGTGCCATCAGTGAGCGGGGCCGGGGGGCAGATACGCAGTATTTT
TRBV29-1	TRBJ2-2	TRBD1	.	CSGGTGSYTGELFF	TGCAGCGGTGGGACAGGGAGTTACACCGGGGAGCTGTTTTTT
TRBV10-3	TRBJ1-2	.	few	CAIRAGQSNYGYTF	TGTGCCATCAGAGCCGGACAGTCTAACTATGGCTACACCTTC
TRBV11-3	TRBJ2-3	TRBD1	.	CASSFEGTESTDTQYF	TGTGCCAGCAGCTTCGAGGGGACAGAGAGCACAGATACGCAGTATTTT
TRBV2	TRBJ2-7	.	.	CASSVEGGGFYEQYF	TGTGCCAGCAGTGTTGAAGGGGGGGGTTTCTACGAGCAGTACTTC
TRBV9	TRBJ2-3	.	.	CASSVVQSTDTQYF	TGTGCCAGCAGCGTCGTACAGTCCACAGATACGCAGTATTTT
TRBV15	TRBJ2-2	.	.	CATSRDFGIAAMPGTGELFF	TGTGCCACCAGCAGAGATTTTGGGATAGCGGCGATGCCGGGCACCGGGGAGCTGTTTTTT
TRBV9	TRBJ2-2	TRBD2	.	CASSVVSGGVTGELFF	TGTGCCAGCAGCGTGGTTAGCGGGGGGGTTACCGGGGAGCTGTTTTTT
TRBV27	TRBJ2-2	.	.	CASSYGDWRTGELFF	TGTGCCAGCAGCTACGGAGACTGGCGGACCGGGGAGCTGTTTTTT
TRBV4-1	TRBJ1-2	.	.	CASSQDPGDNYGYTF	TGCGCCAGCAGCCAAGATCCCGGGGATAACTATGGCTACACCTTC
TRBV14	TRBJ2-7	.	once	CASSQDGTYEQYF	TGTGCCAGCAGCCAAGACGGTACCTACGAGCAGTACTTC
TRBV27	TRBJ2-5	.	.	CASSFGTTQYF	TGTGCCAGCAGTTTCGGGACAACCCAGTACTTC
TRBV28	TRBJ2-5	.	once	CASRYRVGETQYF	TGTGCCAGCAGATACAGGGTGGGAGAGACCCAGTACTTC
TRBV4-3	TRBJ2-5	.	.	CASSPFWGVDETQYF	TGCGCCAGCAGCCCCTTCTGGGGAGTCGATGAGACCCAGTACTTC
TRBV7-2	TRBJ2-1	.	.	CASSQPPRGGYNEQFF	TGTGCCAGCAGCCAACCCCCTAGGGGGGGTTACAATGAGCAGTTCTTC
TRBV2	TRBJ2-5	.	.	CASSVQGRMGQETQYF	TGTGCCAGCAGTGTACAGGGTCGGATGGGACAAGAGACCCAGTACTTC
TRBV6-5	TRBJ2-7	TRBD2	.	CASSSATSGSYEQYF	TGTGCCAGCAGTTCAGCCACTAGCGGGAGTTACGAGCAGTACTTC
TRBV4-1	TRBJ1-5	TRBD1	.	CASSQAQGNQPQHF	TGCGCCAGCAGCCAAGCACAGGGGAATCAGCCCCAGCATTTT
TRBV18	TRBJ2-2	.	.	CASSGGLVNTGELFF	TGTGCCAGCTCAGGGGGCCTCGTGAACACCGGGGAGCTGTTTTTT
TRBV5-1	TRBJ1-3	.	.	CASSLALSSGAGNTIYF	TGCGCCAGCAGCTTGGCCCTATCTTCGGGGGCTGGAAACACCATATATTTT
TRBV5-1	TRBJ2-7	.	.	CASSLATIYEQYF	TGCGCCAGCAGCTTGGCGACTATCTACGAGCAGTACTTC
TRBV7-9	TRBJ2-3	TRBD2	.	CASSLARGAGSTDTQYF	TGTGCCAGCAGCTTAGCGAGAGGAGCGGGGAGCACAGATACGCAGTATTTT
TRBV6-1	TRBJ2-3	.	.	CASSESPRGKSTDTQYF	TGTGCCAGCAGTGAGTCGCCCAGGGGCAAAAGCACAGATACGCAGTATTTT
TRBV19	TRBJ2-1	TRBD2	.	CASSIIAGGNNEQFF	TGTGCCAGTAGTATAATCGCGGGAGGGAACAATGAGCAGTTCTTC
TRBV6-5	TRBJ1-5	.	.	CASRLLQGQNQPQHF	TGTGCCAGCAGACTCCTCCAGGGGCAGAATCAGCCCCAGCATTTT
TRBV7-8	TRBJ2-5	TRBD1	.	CASSLDGTGAQETQYF	TGTGCCAGCAGCTTAGATGGGACAGGGGCTCAAGAGACCCAGTACTTC
TRBV7-9	TRBJ2-5	TRBD2	.	CASSLTGEGETQYF	TGTGCCAGCAGCTTAACCGGGGAGGGAGAGACCCAGTACTTC
TRBV20-1	TRBJ2-1	.	.	CSAMGRNEQFF	TGCAGTGCTATGGGGAGGAATGAGCAGTTCTTC
TRBV19	TRBJ1-1	TRBD1	.	CASSLTGRNTEAFF	TGTGCCAGTAGCTTGACAGGGAGGAACACTGAAGCTTTCTTT